This T cell receptor beta chain was obtained from a study of vaccination and CD4 T cells after COVID-19. Germline V gene sequence: CDR1 MNHEY, CDR2 SVGAGI. The V end was cut by 2 bases, the J end by 3 bases, with 7 bases between. The CDR3 covers 13 residues. The table lists this clonotype with a few counts. Its antigen remains unidentified. Cultured CD4+ T-cell DNA underwent Oncomine TCR Beta short-read sequencing. Genomic DNA was extracted from cultured CD4+ T cells. TCRdb called the PCR reads again in MiXCR, with one record for every CDR3 protein. Seen here are more than 15,000 distinct CDR3 sequences, roughly 31% observed once, and the top ten hold approximately 15%. Treatment denoted: approximately 10-day PBMC culture with coronavirus spike peptide pools or control peptides (ViraFEST assay).

The clonotype originates from a human donor with COVID-19. Sample: cultured CD4+ T cells from blood. The J gene is TRBJ2-5, the V gene TRBV6-5; no clear D. The CDR3 DNA follows: TGTGCCAGCAGTTACGGGGAAAAAGAGACCCAGTACTTC. Protein: CASSYGEKETQYF.